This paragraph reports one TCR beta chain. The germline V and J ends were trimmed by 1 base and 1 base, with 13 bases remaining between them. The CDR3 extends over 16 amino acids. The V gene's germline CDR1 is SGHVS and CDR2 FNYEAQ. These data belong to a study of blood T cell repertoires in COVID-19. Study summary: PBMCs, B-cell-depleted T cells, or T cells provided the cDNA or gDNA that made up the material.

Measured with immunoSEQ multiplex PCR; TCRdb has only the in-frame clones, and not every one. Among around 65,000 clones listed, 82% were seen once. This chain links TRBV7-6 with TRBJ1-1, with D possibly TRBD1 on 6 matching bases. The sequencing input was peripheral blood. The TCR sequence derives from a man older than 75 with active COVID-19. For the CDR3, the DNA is TGTGCCAGCAGCTTAGGTCCTCTACAGGGGAACACTGAAGCTTTCTTT. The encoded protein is CASSLGPLQGNTEAFF.